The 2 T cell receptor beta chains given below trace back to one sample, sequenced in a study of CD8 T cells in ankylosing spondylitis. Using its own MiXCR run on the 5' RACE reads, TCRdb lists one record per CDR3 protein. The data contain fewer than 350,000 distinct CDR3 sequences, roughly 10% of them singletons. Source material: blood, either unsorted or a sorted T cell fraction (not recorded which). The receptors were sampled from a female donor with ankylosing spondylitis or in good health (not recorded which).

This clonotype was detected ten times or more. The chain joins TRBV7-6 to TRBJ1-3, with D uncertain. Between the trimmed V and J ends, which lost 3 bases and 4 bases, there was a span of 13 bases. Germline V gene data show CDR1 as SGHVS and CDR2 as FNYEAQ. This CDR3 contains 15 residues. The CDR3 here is CASSLGTRGGNTIYF. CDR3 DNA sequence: TGTGCCAGCAGCTTGGGAACCCGAGGAGGAAACACCATATATTTT. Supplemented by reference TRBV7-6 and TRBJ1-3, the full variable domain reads GAGVSQSPRYKVTKRGQDVALRCDPISGHVSLYWYRQALGQGPEFLTYFNYEAQQDKSGLPNDRFSAERPEGSISTLTIQRTEQRDSAMYRCASSLGTRGGNTIYFGEGSWLTVV.

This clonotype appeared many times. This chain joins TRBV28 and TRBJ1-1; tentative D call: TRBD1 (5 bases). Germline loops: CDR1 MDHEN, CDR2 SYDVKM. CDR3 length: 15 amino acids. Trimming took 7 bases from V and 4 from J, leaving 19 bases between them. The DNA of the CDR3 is TGTGCCAGCACCTTCATAGCAGGGTCGGGCACTGAAGCTTTCTTT. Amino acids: CASTFIAGSGTEAFF.